This TCR beta chain originates from a study of cytomegalovirus exposure and HLA in healthy donors. Study summary: Later analysis reported that the approximately 120 validation repertoires shared the platform of the approximately 620 first-cohort repertoires. Study-wide results and caveats: Cytomegalovirus association was listed for about 160 TCR beta chains. A few CMV-associated chains were confirmed in vitro to be specific for CMV antigens.

Concerning this clone: Its antigen is still unknown.

Generated by immunoSEQ multiplex PCR, the TCRdb table keeps only in-frame clones and is missing some. The sample comprises tens of thousands of clones, around nine tenths of which are singletons, and about 0.95% rests with the top ten. Sample: PBMCs. The TCR originated in a man between 18 and 29 years old in good health and CMV-seronegative.

As DNA, the CDR3 is TGTGCCAGCTTTCCGGCGGGTCCGTACAATGAGCAGTTCTTC. Its translation: CASFPAGPYNEQFF. The chain joins TRBV28 to TRBJ2-1; D is perhaps TRBD2 (5 bases). CDR3 size: 14 residues. With 8 bases removed from V and 4 bases from J, the gap between germline ends came to 15 bases. Looked up from germline, CDR1 is MDHEN and CDR2 is SYDVKM. Full variable domain (rest looked up from reference TRBV28 and TRBJ2-1): DVKVTQSSRYLVKRTGEKVFLECVQDMDHENMFWYRQDPGLGLRLIYFSYDVKMKEKGDIPEGYSVSREKKERFSLILESASTNQTSMYLCASFPAGPYNEQFFGPGTRLTVL.